This TCR beta chain was identified in a study of cytomegalovirus exposure and HLA in healthy donors. Study-wide results and caveats: In a later analysis, first-cohort TCR clusters were found to tend to co-occur in the approximately 120 validation repertoires.

The roughly 120-subject validation cohort, separate from the approximately 630-subject first cohort, included the donors. Generated by immunoSEQ multiplex PCR, the TCRdb table keeps only in-frame clones and is missing some. The sample lists fewer than 90,000 clones; roughly 83% were seen once. As to this clone: Its antigen is not known.

The ends lost 6 bases at V and 1 base at J; junction bases unmatched: 5. The CDR3 covers 14 residues. Germline CDR1 and CDR2: MNHEY and SVGAGI. This clonotype was obtained from a woman between 18 and 29 years old in good health and CMV-seropositive. The J gene is TRBJ1-1, the V gene TRBV6-5; TRBD1 aligns across 7 bases. Sequenced input: PBMCs. The CDR3 DNA follows: TGTGCCAGCAGGCGACAGGGCCGGAACACTGAAGCTTTCTTT. This encodes CASRRQGRNTEAFF.